The following is a TCR beta chain sequence with its context. The CDR3 contains 14 residues. Per germline, CDR1 SGHAT and CDR2 FQNNGV. The V and J ends lost 1 base and 5 bases respectively, with 10 bases between them. Each CDR3 protein gets one entry after TCRdb re-called the RT-PCR reads with MiXCR. The data hold almost 700,000 distinct CDR3 sequences, with more than 13% observed a single time. The source is a female donor in good health, serving as a healthy control. Sequences were obtained from memory CD4+ T cells from blood. The chain has TRBV11-2 and TRBJ2-3, with D maybe TRBD2 (6 bases). Here the CDR3 reads CASSLVLGGDTQYF. The CDR3 coding sequence is TGTGCCAGCAGCTTAGTACTGGGAGGAGATACGCAGTATTTT.